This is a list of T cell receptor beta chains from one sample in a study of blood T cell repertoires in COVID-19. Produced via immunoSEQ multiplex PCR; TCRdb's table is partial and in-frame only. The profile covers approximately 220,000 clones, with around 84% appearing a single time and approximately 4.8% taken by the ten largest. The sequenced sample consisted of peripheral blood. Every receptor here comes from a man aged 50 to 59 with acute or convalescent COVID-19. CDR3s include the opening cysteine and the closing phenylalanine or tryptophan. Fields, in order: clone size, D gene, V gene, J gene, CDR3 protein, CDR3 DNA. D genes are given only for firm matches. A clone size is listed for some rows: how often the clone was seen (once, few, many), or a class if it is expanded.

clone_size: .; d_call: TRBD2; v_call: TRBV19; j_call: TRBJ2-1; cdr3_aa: CASSRTSAHSYNEQFF; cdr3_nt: TGTGCCAGTAGCCGGACTAGCGCTCACTCCTACAATGAGCAGTTCTTC
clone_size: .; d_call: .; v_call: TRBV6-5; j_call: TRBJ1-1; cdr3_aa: CASRLQKDRNTEAFF; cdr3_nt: TGTGCCAGCCGTCTACAAAAAGACAGGAACACTGAAGCTTTCTTT
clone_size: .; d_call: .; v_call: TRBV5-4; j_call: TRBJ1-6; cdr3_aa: CASRAGRGSYNSPLHF; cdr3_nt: TGTGCCAGCAGGGCCGGGAGGGGTTCCTATAATTCACCCCTCCACTTT
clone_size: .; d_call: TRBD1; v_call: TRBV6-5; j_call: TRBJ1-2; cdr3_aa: CASSSGGAVHGYTF; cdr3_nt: TGTGCCAGCAGTTCAGGGGGCGCGGTCCATGGCTACACCTTC
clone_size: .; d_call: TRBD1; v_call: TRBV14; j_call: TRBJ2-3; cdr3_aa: CASSLRTGVSTDTQYF; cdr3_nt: TGTGCCAGCAGCCTTCGGACAGGAGTTAGCACAGATACGCAGTATTTT
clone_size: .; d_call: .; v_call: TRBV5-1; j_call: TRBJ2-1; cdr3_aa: CASKTGHSYNEQFF; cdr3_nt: TGCGCCAGCAAAACAGGGCATTCCTACAATGAGCAGTTCTTC
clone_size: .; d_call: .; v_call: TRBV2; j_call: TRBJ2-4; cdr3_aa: CASRPEQGFGKNIQYF; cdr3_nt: TGTGCCAGCAGACCTGAACAGGGTTTTGGCAAAAACATTCAGTACTTC
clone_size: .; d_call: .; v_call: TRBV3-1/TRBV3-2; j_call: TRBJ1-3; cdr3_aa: CASSPATGSGNTIYF; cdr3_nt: TGTGCCAGCAGCCCAGCCACGGGCTCTGGAAACACCATATATTTT
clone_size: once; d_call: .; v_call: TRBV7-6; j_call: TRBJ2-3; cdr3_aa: CASSFLLTSTDTQYF; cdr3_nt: TGTGCCAGCAGCTTTTTGTTGACAAGCACAGATACGCAGTATTTT
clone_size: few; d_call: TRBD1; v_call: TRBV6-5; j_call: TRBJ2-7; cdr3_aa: CASSAGTGRTEQYF; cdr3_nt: TGTGCCAGCAGCGCCGGGACAGGGAGGACGGAGCAGTACTTC
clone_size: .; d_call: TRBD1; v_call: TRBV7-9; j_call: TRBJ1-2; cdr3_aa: CASSQISGTGGRYGYTF; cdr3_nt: TGTGCCAGCAGCCAGATTTCCGGGACAGGGGGCCGCTATGGCTACACCTTC
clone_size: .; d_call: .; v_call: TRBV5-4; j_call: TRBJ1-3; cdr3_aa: CASSLPGNSGNTIYF; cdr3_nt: TGTGCCAGCAGCTTGCCAGGGAATTCTGGAAACACCATATATTTT
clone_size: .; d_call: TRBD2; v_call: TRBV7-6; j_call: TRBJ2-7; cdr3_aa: CASSFYSGGETYEQYF; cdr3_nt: TGTGCCAGCAGCTTCTATAGCGGGGGCGAAACCTACGAGCAGTACTTC
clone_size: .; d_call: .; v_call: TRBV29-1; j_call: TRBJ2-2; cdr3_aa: CSVRVGGVNTGELFF; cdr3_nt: TGCAGCGTTAGGGTCGGGGGTGTTAACACCGGGGAGCTGTTTTTT
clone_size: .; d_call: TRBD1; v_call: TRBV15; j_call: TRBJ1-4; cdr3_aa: CATSRAGTGDEKLFF; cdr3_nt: TGTGCCACCAGCAGAGCCGGGACAGGGGATGAAAAACTGTTTTTT
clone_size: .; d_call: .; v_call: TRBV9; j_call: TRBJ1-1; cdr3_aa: CASSEARATEAFF; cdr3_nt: TGTGCCAGCAGCGAGGCCAGGGCGACTGAAGCTTTCTTT
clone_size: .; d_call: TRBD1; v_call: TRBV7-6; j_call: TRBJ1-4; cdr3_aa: CASSLRTGAATNEKLFF; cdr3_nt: TGTGCCAGCAGCCTAAGGACAGGCGCCGCAACTAATGAAAAACTGTTTTTT
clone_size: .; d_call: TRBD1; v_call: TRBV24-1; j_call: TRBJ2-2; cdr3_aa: CATSDPGQGAGELFF; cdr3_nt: TGTGCCACCAGTGACCCCGGACAGGGCGCCGGGGAGCTGTTTTTT
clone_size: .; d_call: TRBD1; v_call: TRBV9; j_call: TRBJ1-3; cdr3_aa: CASSVEGTGVGNTIYF; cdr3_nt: TGTGCCAGCAGCGTAGAGGGGACAGGGGTCGGAAACACCATATATTTT
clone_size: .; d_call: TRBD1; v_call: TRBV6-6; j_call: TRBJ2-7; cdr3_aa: CASSRQGFGPISYEQYF; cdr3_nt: TGTGCCAGCAGCCGACAGGGGTTTGGTCCTATCTCCTACGAGCAGTACTTC
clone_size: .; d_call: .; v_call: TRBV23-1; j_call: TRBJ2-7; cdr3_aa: CASSGGGSCTYEQYF; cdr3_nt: TGCGCCAGCAGTGGGGGGGGCAGTTGTACCTACGAGCAGTACTTC
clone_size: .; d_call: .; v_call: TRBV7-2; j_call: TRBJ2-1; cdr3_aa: CASSPSQPREQFF; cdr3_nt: TGTGCCAGCAGCCCCTCACAGCCCAGGGAGCAGTTCTTC